This T cell receptor beta chain was sequenced during a study of cytomegalovirus exposure and HLA in healthy donors. Study-wide findings and caveats: Among TCR beta chains, those listed as cytomegalovirus-associated numbered about 150. In vitro work confirmed that three CMV-associated chains recognize CMV antigens.

Of note for this clone: Antigen: not known.

60 Vbeta and 13 Jbeta primers were used in PCR. Per the authors' pipeline: There were around 77 million unique TCR beta chains by a later count, and approximately 11 million of them were shared. Data came from immunoSEQ multiplex PCR; TCRdb stores just in-frame clones and leaves some out. The V and J calls and clone size come from that table; D and trimming were worked out from the DNA. This sample yields about 120,000 clones, of which more than 60% are seen a single time; 2% to 3% belongs to the top ten. The V gene's germline CDR1 is MGHRA and CDR2 YSYEKL. The CDR3 contains 14 residues. This receptor was identified in a female donor in good health and CMV-seronegative. The sequenced sample consisted of PBMCs. The chain links TRBV4-1 to TRBJ2-5; D perhaps matches TRBD2 (7 bases). The end of the DNA aligns better with TRBJ2-7, so the J call may be wrong. As DNA, the CDR3 is TGCGCCAGCAGCTGGGGAGGGGGGAGCGACGAGCAGTACTTC. Its translation is CASSWGGGSDEQYF.